A selection of T cell receptor beta chains follows, all from one sample in a study of tumor-infiltrating lymphocytes in primary liver carcinoma. Using its own MiXCR run on the multiplex PCR reads, TCRdb lists one record per CDR3 protein. The sample yields more than 95,000 distinct CDR3 sequences, roughly 80% seen once. The sample taken for sequencing was liver tumor tissue from sampling region 3. These receptors all stem from a man aged 40-49 years with primary liver carcinoma and hepatitis B virus infection. Each CDR3 is given with its conserved first and last residue. A D gene is named only where the DNA matches it firmly. Size is stated for part of the rows, as once, few or many counts, or as a class when the clone is expanded.

v_gene	len	j_gene	abundance	d_gene	CDR3aa	CDR3nt
TRBV4-2	16	TRBJ1-5	NA	NA	CASSEAARAGNKPQHF	TGTGCCAGCAGCGAGGCGGCGAGGGCAGGCAATAAGCCCCAGCATTTT
TRBV12-3/TRBV12-4	13	TRBJ1-5	once	NA	CASSRNGDQAQDF	TGTGCCAGCAGTCGTAACGGCGATCAGGCCCAGGATTTT
TRBV4-3	16	TRBJ1-6	NA	NA	CTSSLEHSSYNSPLHF	TGCACCAGTAGTCTAGAACATAGCTCCTATAATTCACCCCTCCACTTT
TRBV11-2	12	TRBJ2-7	NA	NA	CASSPRGYERYF	TGTGCCAGCAGTCCAAGGGGCTACGAGCGGTACTTC
TRBV6-4	13	TRBJ2-3	NA	TRBD1	CASNAGGTYMQYF	TGTGCCAGCAATGCAGGGGGCACATATATGCAGTATTTT
TRBV4-1	19	TRBJ2-1	NA	TRBD2	CASSQDLGGRARVCNEHFF	TGCGCCAGCAGCCAAGACCTAGGAGGGAGGGCCAGGGTTTGCAATGAGCATTTCTTC
TRBV11-2	15	TRBJ2-5	NA	TRBD2	CTSSLGTSGQETQYF	TGTACCAGTAGCTTAGGGACTAGCGGACAAGAGACCCAGTACTTC
TRBV19	15	TRBJ2-1	once	NA	CDSSIGQNSYNEQFF	TGTGACAGTAGTATAGGGCAGAACTCCTACAATGAGCAGTTCTTC
TRBV11-2	15	TRBJ1-4	NA	NA	CASSLPTGRGEKLFF	TGTGCCAGCAGCTTGCCGACAGGCCGTGGCGAAAAACTGTTTTTT
TRBV21-1	14	TRBJ2-1	many	NA	CASLDTSGSCEQFF	TGTGCCAGCCTTGATACTAGCGGGAGTTGTGAGCAGTTCTTC
TRBV6-1	17	TRBJ1-3	NA	NA	CASRDLLGTSSGNTIYF	TGTGCCAGCAGAGATCTGTTAGGGACCTCCTCTGGAAACACCATATATTTC
TRBV4-3	16	TRBJ1-6	NA	TRBD1	CSSSSWDRGRNSLPHF	TGCTCCAGCAGCTCCTGGGACAGGGGAAGGAATTCACTCCCCCACTTT
TRBV11-1	17	TRBJ2-7	NA	NA	CASSLGPADESSYKQNF	TGTGCCAGCAGCTTAGGGCCGGCGGATGAAAGCTCCTACAAGCAGAACTTC
TRBV12-3/TRBV12-4	14	TRBJ2-5	NA	NA	CASILRTTSRTQYF	TGTGCCAGCATTTTAAGAACCACCTCTCGGACCCAGTACTTC
TRBV6-6	12	TRBJ2-4	few	NA	CASSFNKNIQYF	TGTGCCAGCAGTTTCAATAAAAACATTCAGTACTTC
TRBV29-1	16	TRBJ2-3	NA	TRBD2	CSVEETSGTSADMQYF	TGCAGCGTTGAAGAGACTAGCGGGACCAGCGCAGATATGCAGTATTTT
TRBV30	15	TRBJ1-2	NA	TRBD1	CTCPGWTGSVDDYTF	TGTACCTGCCCCGGCTGGACAGGGTCGGTGGATGACTACACCTTC
TRBV12-3/TRBV12-4	16	TRBJ2-3	NA	TRBD2	CASSPGTSGGGDMQYF	TGTGCCAGCAGTCCCGGGACTAGCGGGGGAGGGGATATGCAGTATTTT
TRBV5-1	16	TRBJ1-2	NA	NA	CASSLPSSGDDGGYTF	TGCGCTAGCAGCTTGCCCTCCTCAGGGGACGATGGAGGCTACACCTTC
TRBV20-1	13	TRBJ2-3	NA	NA	CSASWVATDTQYF	TGCAGTGCTAGTTGGGTAGCCACAGATACGCAGTATTTT
TRBV29-1	12	TRBJ2-7	NA	NA	CSVSPRSYVQYF	TGCAGCGTGTCCCCAAGGAGCTACGTGCAGTATTTC
TRBV11-2	16	TRBJ2-3	NA	TRBD2	CVGSLQAGVSTDTQYF	TGTGTTGGCAGCTTACAAGCGGGAGTCAGCACAGATACGCAGTATTTT
TRBV5-6	13	TRBJ1-1	NA	NA	CASSFSQHIEAFF	TGTGCCAGCAGCTTCTCCCAGCACATTGAAGCTTTCTTT
TRBV28	13	TRBJ1-2	NA	TRBD1	CASRVTGGYGYNF	TGTGCCAGTAGAGTGACAGGGGGCTATGGCTACAACTTC
TRBV25-1	14	TRBJ2-1	NA	NA	CVSSETSAYNEQFF	TGTGTCAGCAGTGAGACTAGTGCTTACAATGAGCAGTTCTTC
TRBV12-3/TRBV12-4	13	TRBJ2-2	many	TRBD1	CASRPTGSGELFF	TGTGCCAGCAGACCGACAGGGTCCGGGGAGCTGTTTTTT
TRBV7-9	16	TRBJ2-7	NA	TRBD2	CARSFGLAGGVHEQYF	TGTGCCAGAAGCTTTGGACTAGCGGGAGGTGTCCACGAGCAGTATTTC
TRBV12-3/TRBV12-4	14	TRBJ1-2	few	TRBD1	CASSYQDRGRCYTF	TGTGCCAGCAGCTACCAGGACAGGGGGAGATGCTACACCTTC
TRBV6-6	13	TRBJ1-1	NA	NA	CTSSIGGTTKAFF	TGTACCAGCAGCATAGGGGGGACTACTAAAGCTTTCTTT
TRBV30	14	TRBJ2-2	NA	NA	CVWSVVPGRGELFF	TGTGTCTGGAGTGTAGTCCCCGGGAGAGGGGAGCTGTTTTTT
TRBV6-1	14	TRBJ1-5	NA	NA	CAISEGGNDQPQHF	TGTGCCATTAGTGAAGGGGGAAATGATCAGCCCCAGCATTTT
TRBV14	14	TRBJ1-6	once	NA	CASSHSGGNSPPHF	TGTGCCAGCAGCCACTCAGGTGGAAATTCACCCCCCCACTTT
TRBV21-1	16	TRBJ2-1	many	NA	CASRKPGSEGYNEQFF	TGTGCCAGCAGAAAACCGGGCTCGGAAGGCTACAATGAGCAGTTCTTC
TRBV10-3	16	TRBJ2-5	NA	TRBD2	CATKTGRSTRKETQYF	TGTGCCACCAAAACCGGGAGGTCGACAAGAAAAGAGACCCAGTACTTC
TRBV20-1	10	TRBJ2-7	NA	TRBD1	CSAAGGEWAF	TGCAGTGCTGCAGGGGGCGAGTGGGCTTTC
TRBV7-8	13	TRBJ2-7	NA	NA	CAISPTDSYEQYF	TGTGCCATCAGCCCGACTGATTCCTACGAACAGTACTTC
TRBV11-1	15	TRBJ2-1	NA	NA	CASRPTRVLGNEQFF	TGTGCCAGCAGACCCACTAGGGTTCTGGGCAATGAACAGTTCTTC